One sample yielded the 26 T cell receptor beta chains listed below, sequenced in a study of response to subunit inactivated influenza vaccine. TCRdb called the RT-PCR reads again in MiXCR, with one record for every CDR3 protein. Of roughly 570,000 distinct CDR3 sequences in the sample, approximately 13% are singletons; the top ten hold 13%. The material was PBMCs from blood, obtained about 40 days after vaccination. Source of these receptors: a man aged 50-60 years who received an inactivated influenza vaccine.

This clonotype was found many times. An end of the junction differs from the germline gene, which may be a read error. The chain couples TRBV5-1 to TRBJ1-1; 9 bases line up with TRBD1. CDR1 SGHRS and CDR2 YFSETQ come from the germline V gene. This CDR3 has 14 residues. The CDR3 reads CASSLGQGGTEAFF. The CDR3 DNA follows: TGTGCCAGCAGCTTGGGACAGGGTGGGACTGAAGCTTTCTTT.

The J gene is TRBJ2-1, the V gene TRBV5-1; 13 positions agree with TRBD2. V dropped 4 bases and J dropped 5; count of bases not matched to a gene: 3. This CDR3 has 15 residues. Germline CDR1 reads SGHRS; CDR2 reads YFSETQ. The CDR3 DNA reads TGCGCCAGCAGCCAAGGGACTAGCGGGGACAATGAGCAGTTCTTC. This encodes CASSQGTSGDNEQFF.

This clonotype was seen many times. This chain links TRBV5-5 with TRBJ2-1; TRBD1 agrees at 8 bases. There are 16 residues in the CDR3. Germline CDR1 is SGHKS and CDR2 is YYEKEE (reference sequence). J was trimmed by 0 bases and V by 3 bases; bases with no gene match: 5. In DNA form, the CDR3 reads TGTGCCAGCAGCTCCATTGGGACAGGCTCCTACAATGAGCAGTTCTTC. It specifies CASSSIGTGSYNEQFF.

The CDR3 sequence: CASSWVWLETQYF. In DNA form, the CDR3 reads TGTGCCAGCAGCTGGGTATGGTTAGAGACCCAGTACTTC. The genes are TRBV5-6 and TRBJ2-5; the D is unclear. Germline CDR1 SGHDT, CDR2 YYEEEE. This CDR3 comprises 13 residues. The V and J ends lost 3 bases and 4 bases respectively, with 10 bases between them. Supplemented by reference TRBV5-6 and TRBJ2-5, the full variable domain reads DAGVTQSPTHLIKTRGQQVTLRCSPKSGHDTVSWYQQALGQGPQFIFQYYEEEERQRGNFPDRFSGHQFPNYSSELNVNALLLGDSALYLCASSWVWLETQYFGPGTRLLVL.

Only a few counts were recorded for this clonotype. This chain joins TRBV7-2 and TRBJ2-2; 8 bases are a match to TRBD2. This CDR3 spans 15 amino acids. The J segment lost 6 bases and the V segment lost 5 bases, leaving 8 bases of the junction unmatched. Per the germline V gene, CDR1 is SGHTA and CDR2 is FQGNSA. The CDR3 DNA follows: TGTGCCAGCAGCAACTACTTAGCGGGATCCGGGGAGCTGTTTTTT. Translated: CASSNYLAGSGELFF.

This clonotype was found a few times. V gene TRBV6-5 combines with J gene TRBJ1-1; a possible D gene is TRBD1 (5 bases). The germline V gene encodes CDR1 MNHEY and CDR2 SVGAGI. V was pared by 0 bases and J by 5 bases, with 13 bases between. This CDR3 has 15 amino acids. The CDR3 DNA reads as TGTGCCAGCAGTTACTCTATCCGCGGGGGGACTGAAGCTTTCTTT. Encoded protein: CASSYSIRGGTEAFF.

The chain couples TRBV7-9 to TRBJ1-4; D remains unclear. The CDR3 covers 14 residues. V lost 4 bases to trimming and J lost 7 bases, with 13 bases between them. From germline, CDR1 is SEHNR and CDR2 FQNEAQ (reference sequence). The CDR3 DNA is TGTGCCAGCAGCTCCCAGAATGCAGGTGAAAAACTGTTTTTT. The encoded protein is CASSSQNAGEKLFF.

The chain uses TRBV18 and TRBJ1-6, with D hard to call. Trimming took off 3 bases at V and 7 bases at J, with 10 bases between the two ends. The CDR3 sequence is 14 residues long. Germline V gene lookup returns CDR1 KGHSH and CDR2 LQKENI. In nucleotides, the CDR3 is TGTGCCAGCTCACCCCGGAGTTCCAATTCACCCCTCCACTTT. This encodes CASSPRSSNSPLHF.

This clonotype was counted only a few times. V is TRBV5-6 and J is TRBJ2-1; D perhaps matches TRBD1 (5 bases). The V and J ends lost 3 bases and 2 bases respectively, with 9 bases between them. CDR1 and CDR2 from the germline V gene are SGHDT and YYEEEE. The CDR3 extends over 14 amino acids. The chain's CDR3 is CASSSKDTYNEQFF. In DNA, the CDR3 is TGTGCCAGCAGCTCTAAGGACACCTACAATGAGCAGTTCTTC.

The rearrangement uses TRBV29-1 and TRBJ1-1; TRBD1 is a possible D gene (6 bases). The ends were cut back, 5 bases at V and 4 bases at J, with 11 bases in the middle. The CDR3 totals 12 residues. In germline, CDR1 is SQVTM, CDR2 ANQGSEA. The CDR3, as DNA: TGCAGCGTTACTCCGGACAGCACTGAAGCTTTCTTT. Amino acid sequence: CSVTPDSTEAFF.

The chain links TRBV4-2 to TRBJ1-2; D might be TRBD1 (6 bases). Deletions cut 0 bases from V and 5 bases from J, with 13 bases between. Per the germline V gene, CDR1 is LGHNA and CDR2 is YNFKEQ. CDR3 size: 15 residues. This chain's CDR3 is CASSQEGGAIYGYTF. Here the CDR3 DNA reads TGTGCCAGCAGCCAAGAGGGGGGGGCGATATATGGCTACACCTTC.

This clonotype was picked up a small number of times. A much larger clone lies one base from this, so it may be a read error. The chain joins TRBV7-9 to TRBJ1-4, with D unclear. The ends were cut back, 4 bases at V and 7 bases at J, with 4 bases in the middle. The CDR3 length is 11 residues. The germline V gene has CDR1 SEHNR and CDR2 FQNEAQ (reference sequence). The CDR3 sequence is CASSWGEKLFF. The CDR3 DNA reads TGTGCCAGCAGCTGGGGTGAAAAACTGTTTTTT.

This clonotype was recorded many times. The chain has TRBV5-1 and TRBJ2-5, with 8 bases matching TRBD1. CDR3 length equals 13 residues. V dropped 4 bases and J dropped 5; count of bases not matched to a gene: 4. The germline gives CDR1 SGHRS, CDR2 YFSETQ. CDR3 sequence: CASSQGAGETQYF. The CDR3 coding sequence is TGCGCCAGCAGCCAGGGGGCCGGGGAGACCCAGTACTTC.

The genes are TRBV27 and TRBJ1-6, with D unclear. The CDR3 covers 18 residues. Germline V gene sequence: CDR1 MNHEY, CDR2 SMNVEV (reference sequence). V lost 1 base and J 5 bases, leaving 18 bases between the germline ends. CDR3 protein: CASSLWSLDTNHNSPLHF. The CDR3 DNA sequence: TGTGCCAGCAGTTTATGGTCGCTAGATACCAACCATAATTCACCCCTCCACTTT.

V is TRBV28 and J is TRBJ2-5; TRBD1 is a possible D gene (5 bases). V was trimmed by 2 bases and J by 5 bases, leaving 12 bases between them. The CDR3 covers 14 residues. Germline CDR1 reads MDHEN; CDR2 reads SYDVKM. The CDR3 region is CASSLRQWMETQYF. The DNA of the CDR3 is TGTGCCAGCAGTTTAAGACAGTGGATGGAGACCCAGTACTTC.

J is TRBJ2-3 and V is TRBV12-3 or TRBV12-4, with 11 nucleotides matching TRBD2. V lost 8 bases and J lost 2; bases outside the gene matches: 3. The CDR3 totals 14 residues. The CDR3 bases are TGTGCCAGCGGGACTAGCGGTATCACAGATACGCAGTATTTT. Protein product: CASGTSGITDTQYF.

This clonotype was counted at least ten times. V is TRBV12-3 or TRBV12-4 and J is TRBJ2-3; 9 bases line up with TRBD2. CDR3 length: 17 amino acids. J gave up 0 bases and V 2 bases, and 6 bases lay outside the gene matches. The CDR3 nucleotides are TGTGCCAGCAGTTTAACGGCTAGCGGGGTGAGCACAGATACGCAGTATTTT. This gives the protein CASSLTASGVSTDTQYF.

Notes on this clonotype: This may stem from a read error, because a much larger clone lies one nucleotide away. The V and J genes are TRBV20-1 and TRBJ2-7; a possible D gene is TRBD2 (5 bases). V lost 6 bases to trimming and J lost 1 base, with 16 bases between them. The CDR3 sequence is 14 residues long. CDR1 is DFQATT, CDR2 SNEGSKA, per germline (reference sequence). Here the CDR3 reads CSASSVSGSYEQYF. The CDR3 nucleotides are TGCAGTGCCTCCTCCGTGTCGGGATCCTACGAGCAGTACTTC.

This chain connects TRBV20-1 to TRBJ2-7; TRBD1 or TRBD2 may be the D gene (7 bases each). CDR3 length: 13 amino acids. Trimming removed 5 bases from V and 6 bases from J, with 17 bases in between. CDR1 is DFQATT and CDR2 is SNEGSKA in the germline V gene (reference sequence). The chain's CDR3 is CSAPSGGGAEQYF. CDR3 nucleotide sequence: TGCAGTGCTCCCTCAGGGGGAGGGGCCGAGCAGTACTTC.

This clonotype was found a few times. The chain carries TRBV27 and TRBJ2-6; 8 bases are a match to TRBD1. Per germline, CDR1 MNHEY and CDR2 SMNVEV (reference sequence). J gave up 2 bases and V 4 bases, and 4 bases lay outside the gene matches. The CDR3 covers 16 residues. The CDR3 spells CASSWQGAPGANVLTF. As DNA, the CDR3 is TGTGCCAGCAGTTGGCAGGGGGCGCCTGGGGCCAACGTCCTGACTTTC.

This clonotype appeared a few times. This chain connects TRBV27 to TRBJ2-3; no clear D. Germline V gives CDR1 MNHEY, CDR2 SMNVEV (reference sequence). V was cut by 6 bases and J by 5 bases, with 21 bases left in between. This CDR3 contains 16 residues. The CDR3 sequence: CASRTRTPDAKDTQYF. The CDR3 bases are TGTGCCAGCAGGACCCGGACCCCCGATGCCAAAGATACGCAGTATTTT.

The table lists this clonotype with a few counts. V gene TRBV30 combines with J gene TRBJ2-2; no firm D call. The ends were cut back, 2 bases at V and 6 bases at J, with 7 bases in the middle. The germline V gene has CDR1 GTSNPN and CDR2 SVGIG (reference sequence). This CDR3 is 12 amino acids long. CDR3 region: CAWSLTAGELFF. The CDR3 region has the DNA TGTGCCTGGAGTTTAACAGCCGGGGAGCTGTTTTTT.

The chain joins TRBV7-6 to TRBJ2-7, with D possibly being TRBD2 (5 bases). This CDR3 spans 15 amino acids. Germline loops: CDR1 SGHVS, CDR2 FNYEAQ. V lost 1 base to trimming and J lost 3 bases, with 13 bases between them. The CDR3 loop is CASSLDPGYLYEQYF. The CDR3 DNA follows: TGTGCCAGCAGCTTAGATCCGGGGTATCTCTACGAGCAGTACTTC.

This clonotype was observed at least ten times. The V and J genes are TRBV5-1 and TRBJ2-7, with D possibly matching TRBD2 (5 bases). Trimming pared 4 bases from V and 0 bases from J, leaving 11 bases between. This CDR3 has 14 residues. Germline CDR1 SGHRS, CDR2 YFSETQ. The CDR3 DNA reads TGCGCCAGCAGCCCCCGAGGGTTCTCCTACGAGCAGTACTTC. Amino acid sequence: CASSPRGFSYEQYF. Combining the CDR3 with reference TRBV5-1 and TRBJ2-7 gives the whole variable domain KAGVTQTPRYLIKTRGQQVTLSCSPISGHRSVSWYQQTPGQGLQFLFEYFSETQRNKGNFPGRFSGRQFSNSRSEMNVSTLELGDSALYLCASSPRGFSYEQYFGPGTRLTVT.

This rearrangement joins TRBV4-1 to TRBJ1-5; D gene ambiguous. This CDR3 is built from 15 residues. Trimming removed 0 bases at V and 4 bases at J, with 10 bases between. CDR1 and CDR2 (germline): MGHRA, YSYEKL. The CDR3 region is CASSQEWQSNQPQHF. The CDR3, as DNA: TGCGCCAGCAGCCAAGAATGGCAGTCGAATCAGCCCCAGCATTTT.

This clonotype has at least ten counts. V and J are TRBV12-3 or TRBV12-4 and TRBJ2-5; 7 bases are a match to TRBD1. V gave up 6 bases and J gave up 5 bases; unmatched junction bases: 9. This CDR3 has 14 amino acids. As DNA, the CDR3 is TGTGCCAGCAGACAGACAGGGCTGAGGGAGACCCAGTACTTC. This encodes CASRQTGLRETQYF.